The TCR beta chain described here comes from a study of CD8+ T cells in alopecia areata. At the level of the study: Tofacitinib ran 6 to 18 months, followed by 6 months off drug. Study results and limitations: Scalp data also include sequences from resident alphabeta T cells of normal skin. Scalp clonality decreased significantly with tofacitinib, and so did expanded CD8+ clones among the top 100. There were many expanded lesional clones persisting in scalp and blood during tofacitinib.

This clone was seen a few times. Its matching antigen is unknown. This CDR3 contains 15 residues. The V gene's germline CDR1 is SNHLY and CDR2 FYNNEI. The trim removed 1 base at V and 3 bases at J, leaving 4 bases unmatched. Following extraction, RNA underwent reverse transcription to cDNA, which served as the sequencing template. The table came from immunoSEQ multiplex PCR; TCRdb's copy has only in-frame clones and leaves some out. The sample has some 150,000 clones, 75% to 85% seen once. Treatment described: oral pan-JAK inhibitor, 5-10 mg twice daily. The receptor was isolated from a human donor with alopecia areata. The sample here was CD8+ T cells sorted from blood, taken at week 4, from a patient treated with tofacitinib. The J gene is TRBJ2-5, the V gene TRBV2; 8 positions agree with TRBD2. The CDR3 region has the DNA TGTGCCAGCAGTGAAGGGCTAGCGGGCGAAGAGACCCAGTACTTC. Its translation is CASSEGLAGEETQYF.